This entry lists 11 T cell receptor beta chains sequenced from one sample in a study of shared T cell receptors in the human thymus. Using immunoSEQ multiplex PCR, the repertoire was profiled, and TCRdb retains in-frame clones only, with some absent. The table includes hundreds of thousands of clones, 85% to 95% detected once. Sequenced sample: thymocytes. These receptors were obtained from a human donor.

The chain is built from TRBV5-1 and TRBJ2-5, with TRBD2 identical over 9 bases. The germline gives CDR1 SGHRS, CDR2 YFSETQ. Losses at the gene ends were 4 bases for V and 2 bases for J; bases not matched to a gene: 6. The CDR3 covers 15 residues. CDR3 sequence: CASSPAGGPQETQYF. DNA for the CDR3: TGCGCCAGCAGCCCAGCGGGAGGCCCGCAAGAGACCCAGTACTTC.

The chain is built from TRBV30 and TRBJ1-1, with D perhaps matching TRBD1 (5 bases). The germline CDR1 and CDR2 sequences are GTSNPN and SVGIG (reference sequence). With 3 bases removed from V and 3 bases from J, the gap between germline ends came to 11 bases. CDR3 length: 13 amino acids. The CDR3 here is CAWRGVKDTEAFF. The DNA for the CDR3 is TGTGCCTGGAGGGGGGTGAAAGACACTGAAGCTTTCTTT.

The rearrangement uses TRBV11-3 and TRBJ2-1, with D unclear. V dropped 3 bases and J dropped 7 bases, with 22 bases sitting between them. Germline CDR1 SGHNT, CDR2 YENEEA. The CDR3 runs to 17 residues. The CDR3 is CASSFDRPMQSRNEQFF. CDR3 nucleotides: TGTGCCAGCAGCTTTGACCGACCAATGCAATCTAGGAATGAGCAGTTCTTC.

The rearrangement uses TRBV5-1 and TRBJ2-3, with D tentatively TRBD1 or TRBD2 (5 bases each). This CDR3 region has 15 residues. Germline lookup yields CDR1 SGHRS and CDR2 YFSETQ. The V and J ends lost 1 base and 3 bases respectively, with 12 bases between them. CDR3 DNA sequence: TGCGCCAGCAGCTTGAGTCAGGGACCTACAGATACGCAGTATTTT. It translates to CASSLSQGPTDTQYF.

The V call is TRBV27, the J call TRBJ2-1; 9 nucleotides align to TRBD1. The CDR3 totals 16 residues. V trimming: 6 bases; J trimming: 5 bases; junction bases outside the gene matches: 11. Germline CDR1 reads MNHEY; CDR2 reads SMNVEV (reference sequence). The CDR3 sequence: CASSHIGQGTDNEQFF. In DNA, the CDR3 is TGTGCCAGCAGCCATATCGGACAGGGGACGGACAATGAGCAGTTCTTC.

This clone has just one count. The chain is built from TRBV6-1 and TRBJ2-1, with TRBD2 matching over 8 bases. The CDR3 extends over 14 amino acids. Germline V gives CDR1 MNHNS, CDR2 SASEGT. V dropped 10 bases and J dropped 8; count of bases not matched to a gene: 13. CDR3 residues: CATPGTRDRDEQFF. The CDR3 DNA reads TGTGCCACCCCCGGGACTAGGGACCGCGATGAGCAGTTCTTC.

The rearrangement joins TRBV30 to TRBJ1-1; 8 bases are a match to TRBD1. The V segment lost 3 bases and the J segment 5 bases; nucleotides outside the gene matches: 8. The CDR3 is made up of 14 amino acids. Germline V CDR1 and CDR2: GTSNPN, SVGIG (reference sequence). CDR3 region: CAWSPGQGRTEAFF. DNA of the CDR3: TGTGCCTGGAGCCCAGGACAGGGAAGGACTGAAGCTTTCTTT.

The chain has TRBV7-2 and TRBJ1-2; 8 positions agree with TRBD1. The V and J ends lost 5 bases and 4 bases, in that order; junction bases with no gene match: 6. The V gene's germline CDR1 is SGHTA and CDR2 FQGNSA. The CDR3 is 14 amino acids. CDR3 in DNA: TGTGCCAGCAGCCCTCGGACAGGGCTCTATGGCTACACCTTC. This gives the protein CASSPRTGLYGYTF.

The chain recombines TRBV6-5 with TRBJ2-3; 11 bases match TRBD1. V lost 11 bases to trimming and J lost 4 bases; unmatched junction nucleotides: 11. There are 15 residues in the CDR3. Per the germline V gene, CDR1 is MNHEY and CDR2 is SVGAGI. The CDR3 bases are TGTGCCTCCTGCCCGAGGACAGGGGGCGCAGATACGCAGTATTTT. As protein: CASCPRTGGADTQYF.

The CDR3 DNA sequence: TGCAGCGTTGAAAGTGCCCGAGCCCGCTATGGCTACACCTTC. Its protein is CSVESARARYGYTF. This chain connects TRBV29-1 to TRBJ1-2; D ambiguous. The CDR3 has 14 residues. The germline V gene encodes CDR1 SQVTM and CDR2 ANQGSEA. The V and J ends lost 2 bases and 4 bases respectively, with 14 bases between them.

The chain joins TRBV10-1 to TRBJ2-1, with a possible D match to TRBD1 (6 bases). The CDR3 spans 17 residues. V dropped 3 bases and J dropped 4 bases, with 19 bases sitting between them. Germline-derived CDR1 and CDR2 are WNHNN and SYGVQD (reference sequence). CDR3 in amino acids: CASSDSPTYDRYNEQFF. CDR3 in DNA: TGCGCCAGCAGTGACTCACCTACTTACGACAGGTACAATGAGCAGTTCTTC.